Each of the 26 T cell receptor beta chains below was sequenced from the same sample in a study of T cell clones after liver transplantation. Clones were read by immunoSEQ multiplex PCR, and TCRdb kept only the in-frame ones, dropping some. The profile shows some 15,000 clones, approximately 86% of them singletons. The sample in question was CD8+ T cells from blood, obtained around 44 months after liver transplant. These receptor sequences come from a human patient who received a liver transplant. The graft donor may have given rise to some T cells.

This sequence joins TRBV9 and TRBJ2-7; D might be TRBD2 (5 bases). Germline CDR1 reads SGDLS; CDR2 reads YYNGEE. This CDR3 comprises 14 residues. With 3 bases removed from V and 3 bases from J, the gap between germline ends came to 13 bases. CDR3 sequence (DNA): TGTGCCAGCAGCGGCCGGGATAGCTTCTACGAGCAGTACTTC. This translates into CASSGRDSFYEQYF.

V and J are TRBV19 and TRBJ2-1; a possible D gene is TRBD2 (6 bases). Trimming pared 1 base from V and 2 bases from J, leaving 9 bases between. The CDR3 totals 15 residues. Germline CDR1 is LNHDA and CDR2 is SQIVND (reference sequence). As DNA, the CDR3 is TGTGCCAGTAGTATAGTGGCGGGACCCTACAATGAGCAGTTCTTC. It encodes CASSIVAGPYNEQFF. Using reference TRBV19 and TRBJ2-1 for the parts outside the CDR3, the full variable domain is DGGITQSPKYLFRKEGQNVTLSCEQNLNHDAMYWYRQDPGQGLRLIYYSQIVNDFQKGDIAEGYSVSREKKESFPLTVTSAQKNPTAFYLCASSIVAGPYNEQFFGPGTRLTVL.

As concerns this clone: The sample contains more than one DNA sequence encoding this CDR3. The V gene is TRBV11-3, the J gene TRBJ2-3; 10 bases match TRBD2. With V trimmed by 5 bases and J by 2 bases, 4 bases remained unmatched. Germline CDR1 and CDR2: SGHNT and YENEEA. This CDR3 spans 15 amino acids. The CDR3 DNA reads TGTGCCAGCAGCGAGCTAGCGGGGGCCACAGATACGCAGTATTTT. It specifies CASSELAGATDTQYF.

The chain links TRBV10-2 to TRBJ1-1; 7 bases are shared with TRBD1. This CDR3 region has 14 residues. The germline CDR1 and CDR2 sequences are WSHSY and SAAADI. V lost 8 bases to trimming and J lost 2 bases; unmatched junction nucleotides: 8. CDR3 sequence reads: CASHPGQLNTEAFF. In DNA form, the CDR3 reads TGCGCCAGCCACCCGGGACAGCTTAACACTGAAGCTTTCTTT.

V gene TRBV5-1 combines with J gene TRBJ1-1; 12 positions match TRBD1. Germline CDR1 SGHRS, CDR2 YFSETQ. V lost 4 bases, J lost 1 base, and 5 bases stayed unmatched. The CDR3 is 16 residues long. Here the CDR3 reads CASSEGTGGWNTEAFF. DNA of the CDR3: TGCGCCAGCAGCGAAGGGACAGGGGGCTGGAACACTGAAGCTTTCTTT.

The chain links TRBV28 to TRBJ2-3, with TRBD2 matching over 11 bases. The V and J ends lost 2 bases and 1 base, in that order; junction bases with no gene match: 2. The CDR3 sequence is 16 residues long. Germline CDR1 MDHEN, CDR2 SYDVKM. The CDR3 bases are TGTGCCAGCAGTTTAGCGGGACTAGCGGGCACAGATACGCAGTATTTT. This translates into CASSLAGLAGTDTQYF.

This clone is medium-sized. The chain has TRBV19 and TRBJ2-3; D is possibly TRBD1 (5 bases). V was cut by 7 bases and J by 4 bases, with 15 bases left in between. The CDR3 has 14 amino acids. The germline gives CDR1 LNHDA, CDR2 SQIVND (reference sequence). The chain's CDR3 is CASTLVGVADTQYF. The CDR3 nucleotides are TGTGCCAGTACCCTGGTAGGGGTGGCAGATACGCAGTATTTT.

This chain connects TRBV28 to TRBJ2-3; D is undetermined. CDR1 and CDR2 (germline): MDHEN, SYDVKM. Trimming took 6 bases from V and 4 from J, leaving 8 bases between them. This CDR3 region has 12 residues. CDR3 sequence: CASRLLPDTQYF. In DNA, the CDR3 is TGTGCCAGCAGATTACTACCAGATACGCAGTATTTT. Filled out from reference TRBV28 and TRBJ2-3, the complete variable domain reads DVKVTQSSRYLVKRTGEKVFLECVQDMDHENMFWYRQDPGLGLRLIYFSYDVKMKEKGDIPEGYSVSREKKERFSLILESASTNQTSMYLCASRLLPDTQYFGPGTRLTVL.

The genes are TRBV15 and TRBJ2-4, with 7 bases fitting TRBD2. This CDR3 contains 16 residues. V trimming: 1 base; J trimming: 4 bases; junction bases outside the gene matches: 7. Germline-derived CDR1 and CDR2 are LNHNV and YYDKDF (reference sequence). CDR3 nucleotide sequence: TGTGCCACCAGCAGAGTCCTCGAAGCGGGGAAAAACATTCAGTACTTC. It codes for CATSRVLEAGKNIQYF. The entire variable domain, with the rest obtained from reference TRBV15 and TRBJ2-4, is as follows: DAMVIQNPRYQVTQFGKPVTLSCSQTLNHNVMYWYQQKSSQAPKLLFHYYDKDFNNEADTPDNFQSRRPNTSFCFLDIRSPGLGDTAMYLCATSRVLEAGKNIQYFGAGTRLSVL.

This clone is judged medium-sized. V and J are TRBV7-8 and TRBJ1-2; D call uncertain. V was cut by 0 bases and J by 1 base, with 12 bases left in between. This CDR3 contains 16 residues. The germline CDR1 and CDR2 sequences are SGHVS and FQNEAQ. The CDR3 region has the DNA TGTGCCAGCAGCTTAGCGGTAGCCAACTATAACTATGGCTACACCTTC. Translation gives CASSLAVANYNYGYTF.

The chain links TRBV28 to TRBJ2-7, with 7 bases matching TRBD2. CDR1 is MDHEN, CDR2 SYDVKM, per germline. CDR3 length: 15 residues. The trim removed 8 bases at V and 0 bases at J, leaving 10 bases unmatched. The CDR3 DNA is TGTGCCAGCGATCCGAGCGGGACGGCCTCCTACGAGCAGTACTTC. Translating gives CASDPSGTASYEQYF.

This clone was picked up a small number of times. The gene calls are TRBV7-9 and TRBJ2-2; no definite D call. Germline CDR1 reads SEHNR; CDR2 reads FQNEAQ (reference sequence). Deletions cut 5 bases from V and 0 bases from J, with 16 bases between. CDR3 length: 17 amino acids. The CDR3 spells CASSPPSDAANTGELFF. CDR3 in DNA: TGTGCCAGCAGCCCACCCTCCGATGCCGCGAACACCGGGGAGCTGTTTTTT.

CDR3 DNA: TGTGCCAGCAGTTTTGGGTTGAGCAATCAGCCCCAGCATTTT. This sequence encodes CASSFGLSNQPQHF. V is TRBV27 and J is TRBJ1-5, with no clear D. V was shortened by 3 bases and J by 1 base, with 7 bases between the two germline ends. The germline CDR1 and CDR2 sequences are MNHEY and SMNVEV (reference sequence). The length of the CDR3 is 14 residues.

The chain carries TRBV5-8 and TRBJ1-2; 9 nucleotides agree with TRBD1. The CDR3 spans 15 residues. The V gene's germline CDR1 is SGHTS and CDR2 YDEGEE. The V and J ends lost 4 bases and 3 bases, in that order; junction bases with no gene match: 7. CDR3 in amino acids: CASSGYRGRDYGYTF. CDR3 nucleotides: TGTGCCAGCAGCGGATACAGGGGGCGCGACTATGGCTACACCTTC.

DNA for the CDR3: TGCGCCAGCAGCCAAGATAAAGGGCCTACCTACAATGAGCAGTTCTTC. It is translated as CASSQDKGPTYNEQFF. The chain employs TRBV4-1 and TRBJ2-1; D ambiguous. Germline V gives CDR1 MGHRA, CDR2 YSYEKL. With 0 bases removed from V and 2 bases from J, the gap between germline ends came to 11 bases. This CDR3 has 16 residues.

The chain links TRBV6-1 to TRBJ1-6; a possible D gene is TRBD1 (5 bases). The ends were cut back, 4 bases at V and 9 bases at J, with 10 bases in the middle. This CDR3 is 13 amino acids long. Germline assignment: CDR1 MNHNS and CDR2 SASEGT. The CDR3 nucleotides are TGTGCCAGCAGTGCGGGGGGAGGTTCACCCCTCCACTTT. Its translation: CASSAGGGSPLHF.

The chain uses TRBV11-2 and TRBJ2-7, with D possibly TRBD2 on 6 matching bases. Germline V gene sequence: CDR1 SGHAT, CDR2 FQNNGV. With 7 bases removed from V and 3 bases from J, the gap between germline ends came to 22 bases. This CDR3 is built from 16 residues. Here the CDR3 reads CASTQIRESPFYEQYF. In DNA form, the CDR3 reads TGTGCCAGCACCCAGATTCGGGAGTCCCCATTCTACGAGCAGTACTTC.

The V and J genes are TRBV10-3 and TRBJ2-5; 7 bases fit TRBD2. Unmatched junction bases numbered 9, after V lost 0 bases and J lost 5 bases. Germline V CDR1 and CDR2: ENHRY, SYGVKD. CDR3 length equals 16 residues. As DNA, the CDR3 is TGTGCCATCAGTGAGTCGGAGCGGGAATTCACGGAGACCCAGTACTTC. Protein: CAISESEREFTETQYF.

The chain employs TRBV15 and TRBJ2-1; the D gene is possibly TRBD2 (6 bases). The V and J ends lost 0 bases and 5 bases respectively, with 8 bases between them. CDR3 size: 14 residues. Germline V CDR1 and CDR2: LNHNV, YYDKDF (reference sequence). Here the CDR3 DNA reads TGTGCCACCAGCAGAGAACTAGCCGACAATGAGCAGTTCTTC. Its protein is CATSRELADNEQFF.

V and J are TRBV29-1 and TRBJ2-7, with 10 bases matching TRBD1. The V segment lost 6 bases and the J segment 7 bases; nucleotides outside the gene matches: 6. Germline V gene data show CDR1 as SQVTM and CDR2 as ANQGSEA. The CDR3 has 12 residues. The CDR3 nucleotides read TGCAGCGTCGACAGGGGGCGCGGGGAGCAGTACTTC. Residues: CSVDRGRGEQYF.

The chain links TRBV5-4 to TRBJ1-4, with D maybe TRBD1 (6 bases). V was pared by 0 bases and J by 5 bases, with 14 bases between. Germline V gives CDR1 SGHNT, CDR2 YYREEE (reference sequence). This CDR3 is built from 16 residues. The CDR3 DNA is TGTGCCAGCAGCTTGGCCGTGGGGGCAGAAAATGAAAAACTGTTTTTT. Protein sequence: CASSLAVGAENEKLFF.

The chain combines TRBV11-2 with TRBJ2-1; D is possibly TRBD2 (5 bases). From germline, CDR1 is SGHAT and CDR2 FQNNGV. The CDR3 has 14 residues. V lost 2 bases and J lost 4, with 9 bases in between. The CDR3 here is CASSLHGEYNEQFF. For the CDR3, the DNA is TGTGCCAGCAGCTTACACGGGGAATACAATGAGCAGTTCTTC. Looking up the rest from reference TRBV11-2 and TRBJ2-1 gives the full variable domain: EAGVAQSPRYKIIEKRQSVAFWCNPISGHATLYWYQQILGQGPKLLIQFQNNGVVDDSQLPKDRFSAERLKGVDSTLKIQPAKLEDSAVYLCASSLHGEYNEQFFGPGTRLTVL.

J is TRBJ1-1 and V is TRBV15; D unclear. The V end was cut by 0 bases, the J end by 2 bases, with 7 bases between. Germline V CDR1 and CDR2: LNHNV, YYDKDF (reference sequence). The CDR3 has 14 residues. The CDR3 protein is CATSRDHRNTEAFF. CDR3 bases: TGTGCCACCAGCAGAGACCACAGAAACACTGAAGCTTTCTTT.

J is TRBJ1-1 and V is TRBV27; the D gene is possibly TRBD1 (5 bases). CDR3 length: 17 amino acids. Deletions cut 1 base from V and 3 bases from J, with 18 bases between. In germline, CDR1 is MNHEY, CDR2 SMNVEV (reference sequence). The CDR3 is CASSLLASGPGHTEAFF. DNA of the CDR3: TGTGCCAGCAGTTTATTGGCCTCGGGACCCGGCCACACTGAAGCTTTCTTT.

The V call is TRBV9, the J call TRBJ2-5; possible D gene TRBD2, 6 bases. Germline V lookup: CDR1 SGDLS, CDR2 YYNGEE. V lost 4 bases, J lost 4 bases, and 11 bases lay in between. There are 13 residues in the CDR3. This chain's CDR3 is CASSRDSRETQYF. The CDR3 DNA follows: TGTGCCAGCAGCCGGGACTCCCGAGAGACCCAGTACTTC.

The V call is TRBV2, the J call TRBJ2-5; TRBD2 aligns across 14 bases. J was trimmed by 5 bases and V by 6 bases; bases with no gene match: 5. In germline, CDR1 is SNHLY, CDR2 FYNNEI. The CDR3 contains 15 residues. The CDR3 sequence is CASRRLAGGRETQYF. The CDR3 nucleotides are TGTGCCAGCAGAAGACTAGCGGGGGGGCGGGAGACCCAGTACTTC.